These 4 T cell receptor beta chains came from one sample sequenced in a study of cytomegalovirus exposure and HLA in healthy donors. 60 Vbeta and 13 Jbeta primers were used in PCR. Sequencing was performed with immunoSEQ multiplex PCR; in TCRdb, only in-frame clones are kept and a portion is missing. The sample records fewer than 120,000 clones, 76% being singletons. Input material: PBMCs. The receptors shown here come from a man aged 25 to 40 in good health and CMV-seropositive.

CDR3 bases: TGTGCCAGCAGCTTAGCAGGGGGCAATGGACAGCCCCAGCATTTT. This codes for CASSLAGGNGQPQHF. The chain couples TRBV7-8 to TRBJ1-5; 7 bases are shared with TRBD1. V was clipped by 0 bases and J by 7 bases; unmatched bases: 6. The V gene's germline CDR1 is SGHVS and CDR2 FQNEAQ. This CDR3 is 15 amino acids long.

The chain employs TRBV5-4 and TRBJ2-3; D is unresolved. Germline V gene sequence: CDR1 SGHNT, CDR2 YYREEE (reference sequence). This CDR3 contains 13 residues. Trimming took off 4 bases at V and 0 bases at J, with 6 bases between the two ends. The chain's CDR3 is CASSPSSTDTQYF. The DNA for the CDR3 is TGTGCCAGCAGCCCGTCTAGCACAGATACGCAGTATTTT.

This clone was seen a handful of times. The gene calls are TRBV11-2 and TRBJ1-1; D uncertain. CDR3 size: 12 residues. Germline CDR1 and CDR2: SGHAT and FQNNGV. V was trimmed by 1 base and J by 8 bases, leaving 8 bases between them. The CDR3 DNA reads TGTGCCAGCAGCTTAGTCCAGGTCGAAGCTTTCTTT. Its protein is CASSLVQVEAFF.

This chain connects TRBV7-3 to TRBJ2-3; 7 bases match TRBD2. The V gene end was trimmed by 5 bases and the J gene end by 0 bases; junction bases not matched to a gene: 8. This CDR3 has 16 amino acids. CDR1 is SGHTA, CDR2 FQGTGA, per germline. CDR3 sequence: CASSMGSSGSTDTQYF. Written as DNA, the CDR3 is TGTGCCAGCAGCATGGGGTCTAGCGGAAGCACAGATACGCAGTATTTT.